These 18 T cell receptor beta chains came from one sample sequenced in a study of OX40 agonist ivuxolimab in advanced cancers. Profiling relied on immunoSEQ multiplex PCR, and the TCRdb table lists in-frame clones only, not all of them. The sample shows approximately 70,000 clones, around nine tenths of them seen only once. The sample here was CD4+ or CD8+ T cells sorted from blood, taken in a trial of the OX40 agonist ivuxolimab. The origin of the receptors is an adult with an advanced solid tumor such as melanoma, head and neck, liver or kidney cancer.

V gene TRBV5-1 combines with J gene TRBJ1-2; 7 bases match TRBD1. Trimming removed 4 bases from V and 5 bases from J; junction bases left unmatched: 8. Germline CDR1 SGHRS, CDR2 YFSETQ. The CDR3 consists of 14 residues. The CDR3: CASSGTGVGYGYTF. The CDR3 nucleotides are TGCGCCAGCAGCGGAACAGGGGTCGGGTATGGCTACACCTTC.

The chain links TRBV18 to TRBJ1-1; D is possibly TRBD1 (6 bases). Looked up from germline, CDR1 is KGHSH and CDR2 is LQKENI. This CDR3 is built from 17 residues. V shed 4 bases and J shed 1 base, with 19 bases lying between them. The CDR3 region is CASSLSGGGYWNTEAFF. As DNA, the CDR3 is TGTGCCAGCTCACTGTCCGGGGGCGGATATTGGAACACTGAAGCTTTCTTT. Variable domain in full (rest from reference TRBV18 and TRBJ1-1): NAGVMQNPRHLVRRRGQEARLRCSPMKGHSHVYWYRQLPEEGLKFMVYLQKENIIDESGMPKERFSAEFPKEGPSILRIQQVVRGDSAAYFCASSLSGGGYWNTEAFFGQGTRLTVV.

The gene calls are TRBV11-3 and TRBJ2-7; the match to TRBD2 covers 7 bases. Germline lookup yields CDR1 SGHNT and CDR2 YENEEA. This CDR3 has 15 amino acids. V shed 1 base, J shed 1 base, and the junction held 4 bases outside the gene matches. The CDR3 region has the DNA TGTGCCAGCAGCTTAGTTGGCGGGAGATCCTACGAGCAGTACTTC. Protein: CASSLVGGRSYEQYF.

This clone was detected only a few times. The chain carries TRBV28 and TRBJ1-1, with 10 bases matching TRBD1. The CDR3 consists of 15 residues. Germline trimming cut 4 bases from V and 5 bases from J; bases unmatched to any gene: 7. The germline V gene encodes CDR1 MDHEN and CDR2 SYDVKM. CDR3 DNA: TGTGCCAGCAGTTCCGAGGACAGGGGGGTAACTGAAGCTTTCTTT. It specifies CASSSEDRGVTEAFF.

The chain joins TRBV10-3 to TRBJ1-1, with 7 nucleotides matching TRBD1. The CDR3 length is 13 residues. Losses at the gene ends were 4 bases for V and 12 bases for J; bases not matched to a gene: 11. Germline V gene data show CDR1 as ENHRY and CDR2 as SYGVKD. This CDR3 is CAISARGPLRTFF. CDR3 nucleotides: TGTGCCATCAGTGCTAGGGGGCCGCTTCGAACTTTCTTT.

The CDR3 DNA is TGCGCCAGCACCTACCTAGCGGGAGGGCTCAATGAGCAGTTCTTC. Translated, it gives CASTYLAGGLNEQFF. The chain uses TRBV5-1 and TRBJ2-1, with 12 bases aligning to TRBD2. This CDR3 contains 15 residues. The ends lost 6 bases at V and 6 bases at J; junction bases unmatched: 7. Germline CDR1 reads SGHRS; CDR2 reads YFSETQ.

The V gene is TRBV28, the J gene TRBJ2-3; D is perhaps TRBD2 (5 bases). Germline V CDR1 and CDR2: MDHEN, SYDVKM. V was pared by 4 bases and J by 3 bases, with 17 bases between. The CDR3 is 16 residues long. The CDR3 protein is CASSSPASGLTDTQYF. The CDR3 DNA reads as TGTGCCAGCAGTTCCCCCGCGTCGGGGTTGACAGATACGCAGTATTTT.

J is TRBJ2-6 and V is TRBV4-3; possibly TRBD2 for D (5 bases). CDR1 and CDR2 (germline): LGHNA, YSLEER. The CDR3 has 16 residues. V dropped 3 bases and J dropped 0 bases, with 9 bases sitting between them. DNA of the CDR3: TGCGCCAGCAGCCACCTTCGGGGCTCTGGGGCCAACGTCCTGACTTTC. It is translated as CASSHLRGSGANVLTF.

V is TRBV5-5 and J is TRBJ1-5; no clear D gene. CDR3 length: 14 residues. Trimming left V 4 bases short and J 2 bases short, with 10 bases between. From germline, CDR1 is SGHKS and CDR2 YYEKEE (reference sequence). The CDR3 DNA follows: TGTGCCAGCAGCCACGGACGGGGCAATCAGCCCCAGCATTTT. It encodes CASSHGRGNQPQHF.

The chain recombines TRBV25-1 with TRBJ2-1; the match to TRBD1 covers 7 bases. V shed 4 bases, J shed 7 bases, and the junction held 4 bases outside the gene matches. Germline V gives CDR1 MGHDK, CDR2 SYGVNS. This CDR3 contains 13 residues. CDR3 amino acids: CASSGQGRNEQFF. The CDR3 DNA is TGTGCCAGCAGTGGACAGGGTCGGAATGAGCAGTTCTTC.

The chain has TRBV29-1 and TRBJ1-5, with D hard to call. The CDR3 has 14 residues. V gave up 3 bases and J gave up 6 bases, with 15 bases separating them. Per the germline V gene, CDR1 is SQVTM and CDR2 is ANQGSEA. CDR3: CSVESQVYGQPQHF. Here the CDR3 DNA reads TGCAGCGTTGAGTCCCAGGTGTATGGTCAGCCCCAGCATTTT.

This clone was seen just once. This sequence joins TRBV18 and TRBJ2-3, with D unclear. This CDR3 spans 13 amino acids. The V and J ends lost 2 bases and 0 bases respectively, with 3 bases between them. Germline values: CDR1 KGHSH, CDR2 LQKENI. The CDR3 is CASSPDSTDTQYF. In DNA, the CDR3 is TGTGCCAGCTCACCAGACAGCACAGATACGCAGTATTTT.

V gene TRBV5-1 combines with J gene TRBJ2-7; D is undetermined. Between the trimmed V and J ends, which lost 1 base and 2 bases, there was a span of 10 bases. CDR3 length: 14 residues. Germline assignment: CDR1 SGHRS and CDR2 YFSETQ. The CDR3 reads CASSLSSGTYEQYF. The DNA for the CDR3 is TGCGCCAGCAGCTTGTCTTCCGGAACCTACGAGCAGTACTTC.

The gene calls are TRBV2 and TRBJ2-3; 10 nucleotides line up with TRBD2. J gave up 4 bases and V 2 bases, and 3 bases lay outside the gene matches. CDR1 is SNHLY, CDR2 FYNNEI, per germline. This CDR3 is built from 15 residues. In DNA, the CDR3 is TGTGCCAGCAGTGAAAGCAGCGGGAGGGCAGATACGCAGTATTTT. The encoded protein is CASSESSGRADTQYF.

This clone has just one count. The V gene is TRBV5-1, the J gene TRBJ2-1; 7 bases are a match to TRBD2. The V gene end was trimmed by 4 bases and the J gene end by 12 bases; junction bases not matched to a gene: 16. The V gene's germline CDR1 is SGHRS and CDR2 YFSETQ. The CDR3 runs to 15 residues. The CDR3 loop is CASSLNLAVLSGQFF. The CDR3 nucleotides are TGCGCCAGCAGCCTAAACCTAGCGGTCCTTAGTGGGCAGTTCTTC.

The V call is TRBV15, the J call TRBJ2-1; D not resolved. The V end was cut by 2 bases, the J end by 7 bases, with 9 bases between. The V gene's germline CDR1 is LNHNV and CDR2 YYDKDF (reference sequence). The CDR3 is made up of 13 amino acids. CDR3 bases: TGTGCCACCAGCAGACAGATCAGAAATGAGCAGTTCTTC. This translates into CATSRQIRNEQFF.

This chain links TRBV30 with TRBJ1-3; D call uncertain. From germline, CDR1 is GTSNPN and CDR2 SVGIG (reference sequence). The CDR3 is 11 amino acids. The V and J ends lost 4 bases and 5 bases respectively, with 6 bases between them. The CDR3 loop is CAWTRRNTIYF. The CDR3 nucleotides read TGTGCCTGGACCAGGAGAAACACCATATATTTT. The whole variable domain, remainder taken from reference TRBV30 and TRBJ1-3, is SQTIHQWPATLVQPVGSPLSLECTVEGTSNPNLYWYRQAAGRGLQLLFYSVGIGQISSEVPQNLSASRPQDRQFILSSKKLLLSDSGFYLCAWTRRNTIYFGEGSWLTVV.

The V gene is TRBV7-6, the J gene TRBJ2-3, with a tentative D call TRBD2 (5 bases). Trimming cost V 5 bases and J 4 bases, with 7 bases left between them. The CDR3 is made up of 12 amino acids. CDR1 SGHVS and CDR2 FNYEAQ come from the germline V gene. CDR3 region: CASSLGADTQYF. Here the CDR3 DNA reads TGTGCCAGCAGCCTCGGGGCAGATACGCAGTATTTT.